These T cell receptor beta chains were read from a single sample in a study of blood T cell repertoires in COVID-19. Only in-frame clones appear in the TCRdb table, and some are missing; sequencing was by immunoSEQ multiplex PCR. The sample yields around 150,000 clones, around 90% seen once. The sample comprised peripheral blood. These receptors originate from a woman aged 55-70 years with active or convalescent COVID-19. The CDR3 runs from the conserved cysteine through the conserved F or W. A D gene is named only where the DNA matches it firmly. Some rows have no size entry. The others give once, few or many, or a class for an expanded clone.

CDR3 DNA: TGCAGCGTTGATCCCGAGGAGACCCAGTACTTC
CDR3 protein: CSVDPEETQYF
V gene: TRBV29-1
J gene: TRBJ2-5
clone size: once
D gene: NA

CDR3 DNA: TGTGCCAGCAGTTCATCCCTAAGGGGCCAGCCCCAGCATTTT
CDR3 protein: CASSSSLRGQPQHF
V gene: TRBV5-5
J gene: TRBJ1-5
clone size: NA
D gene: NA

CDR3 DNA: TGTGCCATCAGTGACCGTGATACGCAGTATTTT
CDR3 protein: CAISDRDTQYF
V gene: TRBV10-3
J gene: TRBJ2-3
clone size: NA
D gene: NA

CDR3 DNA: TGTGCAAGTCGCTCTTCGCGAGTGACAGGGGCTGGCAATGAGCAGTTCTTC
CDR3 protein: CASRSSRVTGAGNEQFF
V gene: TRBV12-2
J gene: TRBJ2-1
clone size: NA
D gene: NA

CDR3 DNA: TGCGCCAGCAGCCAAGATCACGGGACAGGGGGCGTCATCCAGCAGTACTTC
CDR3 protein: CASSQDHGTGGVIQQYF
V gene: TRBV4-3
J gene: TRBJ2-7
clone size: NA
D gene: TRBD1

CDR3 DNA: TGTGCCACCAGCAGCAGAGAGGAACGGGGGGCCAGGCAGTTCTTC
CDR3 protein: CATSSREERGARQFF
V gene: TRBV15
J gene: TRBJ2-1
clone size: NA
D gene: NA

CDR3 DNA: TGTGCCAGCAGCATACAGGGTTTTGGAAACACCGTATATTTT
CDR3 protein: CASSIQGFGNTVYF
V gene: TRBV7-2
J gene: TRBJ1-3
clone size: once
D gene: NA

CDR3 DNA: TGTGCCAGCAGTTATCAGGTCGATGGCTACACCTTC
CDR3 protein: CASSYQVDGYTF
V gene: TRBV6-2/TRBV6-3
J gene: TRBJ1-2
clone size: NA
D gene: NA

CDR3 DNA: TGTGCCAGCAGCCCAAGGGCAGGGGGCGGCGAGCAGTACTTC
CDR3 protein: CASSPRAGGGEQYF
V gene: TRBV9
J gene: TRBJ2-7
clone size: NA
D gene: TRBD1

CDR3 DNA: TGTGCCAGCGGATCTGAACGGGGAAAACTGTTTTTT
CDR3 protein: CASGSERGKLFF
V gene: TRBV6-1
J gene: TRBJ1-4
clone size: once
D gene: NA

CDR3 DNA: TGTGCTAGCAGCTTAAATAGCGGGGGGGAGACCCAGTACTTC
CDR3 protein: CASSLNSGGETQYF
V gene: TRBV7-7
J gene: TRBJ2-5
clone size: once
D gene: TRBD2

CDR3 DNA: TGTGCCAGCAGCCCCGTAGGGCGGGGACAGGGTCATGGCTACACCTTC
CDR3 protein: CASSPVGRGQGHGYTF
V gene: TRBV11-2
J gene: TRBJ1-2
clone size: NA
D gene: TRBD1

CDR3 DNA: TGTGCCAGCAGTTACTCCTCAGGGGGCGATGGCTACACCTTC
CDR3 protein: CASSYSSGGDGYTF
V gene: TRBV6-2/TRBV6-3
J gene: TRBJ1-2
clone size: NA
D gene: TRBD1

CDR3 DNA: TGTGCCTGGAGTGGGGGACAGGGATACACCGGGGAGCTGTTTTTT
CDR3 protein: CAWSGGQGYTGELFF
V gene: TRBV30
J gene: TRBJ2-2
clone size: NA
D gene: TRBD1

CDR3 DNA: TGTGCCAGTAGTATGCAGGGTGGGTCGAATCAGCCCCAGCATTTT
CDR3 protein: CASSMQGGSNQPQHF
V gene: TRBV19
J gene: TRBJ1-5
clone size: NA
D gene: NA

CDR3 DNA: TGCGCCAGCAGCCAAGATCGACTCACGAGCTCCTACGAGCAGTACTTC
CDR3 protein: CASSQDRLTSSYEQYF
V gene: TRBV4-3
J gene: TRBJ2-7
clone size: NA
D gene: NA

CDR3 DNA: TGTGCCAGCAGTTATCGTACTAGCGGGGGCAATGAGCAGTTCTTC
CDR3 protein: CASSYRTSGGNEQFF
V gene: TRBV6-2/TRBV6-3
J gene: TRBJ2-1
clone size: NA
D gene: TRBD2

CDR3 DNA: TGCAGTGCGGGGGGAGGCGGGGTATGGCTCTTC
CDR3 protein: CSAGGGGVWLF
V gene: TRBV20-1
J gene: TRBJ2-1
clone size: NA
D gene: NA

CDR3 DNA: TGCGCCAGCAGCTTGGGACACAGTACGTACGAGCAGTACTTC
CDR3 protein: CASSLGHSTYEQYF
V gene: TRBV5-1
J gene: TRBJ2-7
clone size: NA
D gene: NA

CDR3 DNA: TGCGCCAGCAGCCCTGGACAGGGGAGGCATGGCTACACCTTC
CDR3 protein: CASSPGQGRHGYTF
V gene: TRBV5-1
J gene: TRBJ1-2
clone size: NA
D gene: TRBD1